The 17 T cell receptor beta chains listed next were all sequenced from one sample in a study of T cells in Graves' hyperthyroidism and ophthalmopathy. Amplification of TCR beta CDR3 regions was performed using RNA transcripts as template. The HTBI primer set was used in a first-round RT-PCR of the TCR CDR3. Using its own MiXCR run on the multiplex PCR reads, TCRdb lists one record per CDR3 protein. The top ten clones hold about 5% of a sample with 350,000 to 500,000 distinct CDR3 sequences, roughly 13% of them seen once. Material for sequencing was blood. Receptors originate from a woman in her late teens or twenties with Graves' hyperthyroidism.

The J gene is TRBJ2-1, the V gene TRBV6-5; 10 nucleotides match TRBD2. Germline CDR1 is MNHEY and CDR2 is SVGAGI. V trimming: 2 bases; J trimming: 10 bases; junction bases outside the gene matches: 8. The CDR3 contains 15 residues. The CDR3 nucleotides are TGTGCCAGCAGTTACAGTCTAGCGGGAGTCCGCGAGCAGTTCTTC. Translated: CASSYSLAGVREQFF.

This clonotype has only one observation. This chain connects TRBV9 to TRBJ1-1; D is possibly TRBD1 (5 bases). The CDR3 runs to 14 residues. Germline V gene sequence: CDR1 SGDLS, CDR2 YYNGEE. The germline V and J ends were trimmed by 0 bases and 4 bases, with 10 bases remaining between them. In DNA, the CDR3 is TGTGCCAGCAGCGTAGCTCGGGGGAGCACTGAAGCTTTCTTT. Translated: CASSVARGSTEAFF.

This clonotype came up many times. The rearrangement joins TRBV5-1 to TRBJ1-1; no firm D call. The CDR3 is made up of 14 amino acids. The V end was cut by 2 bases, the J end by 0 bases, with 8 bases between. In germline, CDR1 is SGHRS, CDR2 YFSETQ. The CDR3 bases are TGCGCCAGCAGCTTCAAGACCATGAACACTGAAGCTTTCTTT. It yields the protein CASSFKTMNTEAFF.

The CDR3 DNA follows: TGTGCCAGCAGTGTATTTCGGGGTGTAAGGGGGAATGAGCAGTTCTTC. Translation: CASSVFRGVRGNEQFF. V and J are TRBV6-1 and TRBJ2-1; tentative D call: TRBD1 (6 bases). Per the germline V gene, CDR1 is MNHNS and CDR2 is SASEGT. V was cut by 4 bases and J by 7 bases, with 20 bases left in between. The CDR3 has 16 residues.

This chain joins TRBV19 and TRBJ2-3, with 7 bases fitting TRBD2. V lost 1 base, J lost 3 bases, and 1 base stayed unmatched. The CDR3 length is 14 residues. The germline CDR1 and CDR2 sequences are LNHDA and SQIVND (reference sequence). CDR3 DNA sequence: TGTGCCAGTAGTATAGGGACTAGAACAGATACGCAGTATTTT. The encoded protein is CASSIGTRTDTQYF.

The V call is TRBV4-3, the J call TRBJ1-2; 9 positions agree with TRBD1. Germline values: CDR1 LGHNA, CDR2 YSLEER. The J segment lost 5 bases and the V segment lost 1 base, leaving 5 bases of the junction unmatched. The CDR3 totals 15 residues. As DNA, the CDR3 is TGCGCCAGCAGCCAAGGGACAGGGGAAGGTTATGGCTACACCTTC. Residues: CASSQGTGEGYGYTF.

This clonotype was recorded at least ten times. The rearrangement links TRBV3-1 to TRBJ2-1, with D possibly matching TRBD1 (6 bases). Between the trimmed V and J ends, which lost 3 bases and 5 bases, there was a span of 17 bases. The germline gives CDR1 LGHDT, CDR2 YNNKEL (reference sequence). The CDR3 sequence is 16 residues long. CDR3 in DNA: TGTGCCAGCAGCCATCGAAGGGTCGCAGGGGACAATGAGCAGTTCTTC. As protein: CASSHRRVAGDNEQFF.

This clonotype was detected ten times or more. The chain has TRBV28 and TRBJ1-3; tentatively, D is TRBD1 (5 bases). Germline CDR1 and CDR2: MDHEN and SYDVKM. The CDR3 is 14 residues long. V was cut by 3 bases and J by 4 bases, with 10 bases left in between. The CDR3 coding sequence is TGTGCCAGCAGTTTGGGACGGGCCGGAAACACCATATATTTT. It codes for CASSLGRAGNTIYF.

This clonotype was found a few times. The chain recombines TRBV14 with TRBJ2-1; D not resolved. Trimming left V 4 bases short and J 0 bases short, with 13 bases between. CDR3 size: 16 residues. The germline CDR1 and CDR2 sequences are SGHDN and FVKESK. CDR3 sequence (DNA): TGTGCCAGCAGCCCGAGCTTTCTTAGCTCCTACAATGAGCAGTTCTTC. As protein: CASSPSFLSSYNEQFF. The variable domain in full, completed from reference TRBV14 and TRBJ2-1, reads EAGVTQFPSHSVIEKGQTVTLRCDPISGHDNLYWYRRVMGKEIKFLLHFVKESKQDESGMPNNRFLAERTGGTYSTLKVQPAELEDSGVYFCASSPSFLSSYNEQFFGPGTRLTVL.

This clonotype was seen at least ten times. The chain couples TRBV6-1 to TRBJ2-7, with 10 bases that match TRBD2. The V gene's germline CDR1 is MNHNS and CDR2 SASEGT. CDR3 size: 15 residues. Trimming took 1 base from V and 5 from J; bases not matched to a gene: 5. The CDR3 is CASSEGTSGNHEQYF. The CDR3 DNA reads as TGTGCCAGCAGTGAAGGAACTAGCGGGAACCACGAGCAGTACTTC.

This chain joins TRBV11-2 and TRBJ1-1; TRBD1 might be the D (6 bases). V shed 6 bases and J shed 1 base, with 15 bases lying between them. The CDR3 runs to 15 residues. In germline, CDR1 is SGHAT, CDR2 FQNNGV. The CDR3 DNA reads as TGTGCCAGCAGTCCTTCCGGGGGCGAGAACACTGAAGCTTTCTTT. This gives the protein CASSPSGGENTEAFF.

With respect to this clonotype: Sequence at one end of the junction differs from germline and may be a read error. The chain joins TRBV6-2 or TRBV6-3 to TRBJ2-1; D is unresolved. CDR3 length: 11 residues. Germline V gene data show CDR1 as MNHEY and CDR2 as SVGEGT. The DNA for the CDR3 is TGTGCCAGCGAGCGTTACAATGAGCAGTGCTTC. It translates to CASERYNEQCF.

This clonotype was found a few times. V usage is TRBV15 and J usage is TRBJ2-1, with TRBD2 matching 9 bases. There are 15 residues in the CDR3. Germline V gives CDR1 LNHNV, CDR2 YYDKDF (reference sequence). With V trimmed by 3 bases and J by 4 bases, 4 bases remained unmatched. As DNA, the CDR3 is TGTGCCACCAGCAGTAGGACTAGCGATTACAATGAGCAGTTCTTC. Its protein is CATSSRTSDYNEQFF.

A few counts support this clonotype. The chain employs TRBV7-2 and TRBJ2-2, with a possible D match to TRBD2 (5 bases). Germline CDR1 reads SGHTA; CDR2 reads FQGNSA. This CDR3 has 15 amino acids. V was trimmed by 4 bases and J by 4 bases, leaving 13 bases between them. The CDR3 sequence is CASSSLVGGTGELFF. CDR3 in DNA: TGTGCCAGCAGCTCACTAGTTGGTGGCACCGGGGAGCTGTTTTTT.

This clonotype was observed at least ten times. The chain recombines TRBV28 with TRBJ1-6, with 7 bases identical to TRBD1. The CDR3 has 15 amino acids. The V segment lost 5 bases and the J segment 10 bases; nucleotides outside the gene matches: 11. Germline V gene data show CDR1 as MDHEN and CDR2 as SYDVKM. The CDR3 nucleotides read TGTGCCAGCAGTGATACGACAGGGAGGGCGTCACCCCTCCACTTT. Amino acid sequence: CASSDTTGRASPLHF. Full variable domain (rest looked up from reference TRBV28 and TRBJ1-6): DVKVTQSSRYLVKRTGEKVFLECVQDMDHENMFWYRQDPGLGLRLIYFSYDVKMKEKGDIPEGYSVSREKKERFSLILESASTNQTSMYLCASSDTTGRASPLHFGNGTRLTVT.

This clonotype was recorded a few times. The CDR3 ends on some other residue instead of the conserved phenylalanine or tryptophan, so this is likely a read error. The chain is built from TRBV5-1 and TRBJ2-7, with D possibly being TRBD1 (6 bases). CDR3 length equals 14 residues. Trimming removed 6 bases from V and 2 bases from J, with 15 bases in between. Per germline, CDR1 SGHRS and CDR2 YFSETQ. CDR3 sequence (DNA): TGCGCCAGCAATCCCGACAGGAGCCCCTACGAGCAGTACTCC. Protein sequence: CASNPDRSPYEQYS.

This clonotype was seen a few times. The chain joins TRBV27 to TRBJ1-1, with D possibly being TRBD1 (6 bases). V dropped 5 bases and J dropped 0 bases, with 13 bases sitting between them. Germline V gene lookup returns CDR1 MNHEY and CDR2 SMNVEV (reference sequence). The CDR3 is 15 amino acids. The CDR3 loop reads CASSPSTGLNTEAFF. For the CDR3, the DNA is TGTGCCAGCAGTCCGTCGACAGGCCTGAACACTGAAGCTTTCTTT.